This T cell receptor (beta chain) appears in the sequencing data of a study of blood T cell repertoires in COVID-19. The overall study: PBMCs, B-cell-depleted T cells, or T cells were the source of the cDNA or gDNA that made up the material.

Some clones are missing from TCRdb's copy, which holds only in-frame ones; the method was immunoSEQ multiplex PCR. The sample lists approximately 190,000 clones; 88% were seen once. Germline CDR1 and CDR2: SQVTM and ANQGSEA. V lost 1 base and J lost 8; bases outside the gene matches: 13. This CDR3 has 17 amino acids. This chain uses TRBV29-1 with TRBJ2-1; 11 bases line up with TRBD2. The sequenced sample was peripheral blood. The TCR comes from a man aged 40-49 years with active or convalescent COVID-19. The CDR3, as DNA: TGCAGCGTTGAAGCAAAGACGCGACTAGCGGGGACGGATGAGCAGTTCTTC. Residues: CSVEAKTRLAGTDEQFF.